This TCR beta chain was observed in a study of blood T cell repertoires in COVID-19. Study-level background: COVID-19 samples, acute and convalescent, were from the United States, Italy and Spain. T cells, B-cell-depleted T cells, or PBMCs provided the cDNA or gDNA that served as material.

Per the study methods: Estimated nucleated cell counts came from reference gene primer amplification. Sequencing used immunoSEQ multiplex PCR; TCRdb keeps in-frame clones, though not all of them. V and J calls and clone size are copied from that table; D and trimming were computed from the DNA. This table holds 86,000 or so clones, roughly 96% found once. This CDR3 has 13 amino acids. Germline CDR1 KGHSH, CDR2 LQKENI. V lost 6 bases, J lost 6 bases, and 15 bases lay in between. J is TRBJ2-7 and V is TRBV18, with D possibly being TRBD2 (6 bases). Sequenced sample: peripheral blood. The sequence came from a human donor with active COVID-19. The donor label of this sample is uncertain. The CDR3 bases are TGTGCCAGCTCCCTTAGGGACTTGGGCGAGCAGTACTTC. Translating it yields CASSLRDLGEQYF.